The source of this TCR beta chain is a study of OX40 agonist ivuxolimab in advanced cancers. Study context: Treatment of patients was with ivuxolimab, an agonistic anti-OX40 (CD134) antibody. Every 2 weeks, patients received ivuxolimab intravenously, dosed at 0.01 to 10 mg/kg. Among those enrolled, mean age was about 63 years (range about 23 to 85) and roughly 84% were male.

The method was immunoSEQ multiplex PCR; TCRdb's version includes in-frame clones alone and lacks a portion of them. Among 20,000 to 25,000 clones listed, roughly three quarters were seen once. The CDR3 consists of 10 residues. The germline CDR1 and CDR2 sequences are SNHLY and FYNNEI. V was trimmed by 7 bases and J by 8 bases, leaving 6 bases between them. Patients had blood sampled at baseline and again on cycle 4 day 1 and cycle 7 day 1. The receptor was derived from an adult with an advanced solid tumor such as melanoma, head and neck, liver or kidney cancer. The rearrangement joins TRBV2 to TRBJ1-3; D remains unclear. The source was CD4+ or CD8+ T cells sorted from blood, collected in a trial of the OX40 agonist ivuxolimab. This chain's CDR3 is CASTQDTIYF. In nucleotides, the CDR3 is TGTGCCAGCACTCAGGACACCATATATTTT. The full variable domain, with the rest looked up from reference TRBV2 and TRBJ1-3, is EPEVTQTPSHQVTQMGQEVILRCVPISNHLYFYWYRQILGQKVEFLVSFYNNEISEKSEIFDDQFSVERPDGSNFTLKIRSTKLEDSAMYFCASTQDTIYFGEGSWLTVV.